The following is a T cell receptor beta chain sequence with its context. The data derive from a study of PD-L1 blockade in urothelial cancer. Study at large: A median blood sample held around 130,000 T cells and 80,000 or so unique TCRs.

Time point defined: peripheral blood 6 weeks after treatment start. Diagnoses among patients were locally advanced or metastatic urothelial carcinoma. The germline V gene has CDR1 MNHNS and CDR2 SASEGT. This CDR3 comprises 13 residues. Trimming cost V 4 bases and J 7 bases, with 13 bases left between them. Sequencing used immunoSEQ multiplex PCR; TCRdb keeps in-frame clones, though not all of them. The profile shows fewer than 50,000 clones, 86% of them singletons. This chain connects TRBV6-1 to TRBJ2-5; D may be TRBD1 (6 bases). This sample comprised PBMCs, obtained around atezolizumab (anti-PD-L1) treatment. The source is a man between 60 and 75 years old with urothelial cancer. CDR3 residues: CASSGGGIGTQYF. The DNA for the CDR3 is TGTGCCAGCAGTGGTGGGGGCATTGGGACCCAGTACTTC.